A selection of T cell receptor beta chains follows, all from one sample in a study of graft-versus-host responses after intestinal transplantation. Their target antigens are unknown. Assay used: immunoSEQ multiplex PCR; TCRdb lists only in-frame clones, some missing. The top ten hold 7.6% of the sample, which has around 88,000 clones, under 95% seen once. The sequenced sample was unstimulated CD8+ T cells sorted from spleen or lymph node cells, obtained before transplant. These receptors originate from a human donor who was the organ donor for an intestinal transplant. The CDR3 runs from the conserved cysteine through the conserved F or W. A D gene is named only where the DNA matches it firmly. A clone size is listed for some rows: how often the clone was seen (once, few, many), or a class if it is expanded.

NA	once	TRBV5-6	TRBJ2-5	CASSLWESRETQYF	TGTGCCAGCAGCTTGTGGGAGTCGAGAGAGACCCAGTACTTC
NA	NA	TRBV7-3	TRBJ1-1	CASSPLGGFTEAFF	TGTGCCAGCAGCCCCCTTGGGGGCTTCACTGAAGCTTTCTTT
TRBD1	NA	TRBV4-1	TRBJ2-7	CASSQSGGQNEQYF	TGCGCCAGCAGCCAATCAGGGGGTCAGAACGAGCAGTACTTC
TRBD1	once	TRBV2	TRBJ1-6	CASLGTALYNSPLHF	TGTGCCAGCTTAGGGACAGCTCTCTATAATTCACCCCTCCACTTT
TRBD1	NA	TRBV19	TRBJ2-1	CASSGGQVLNEQFF	TGTGCCAGTAGTGGGGGACAGGTTTTGAATGAGCAGTTCTTC
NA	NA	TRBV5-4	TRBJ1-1	CASSLDRSPEAFF	TGTGCCAGCAGCTTGGACAGATCTCCTGAAGCTTTCTTT
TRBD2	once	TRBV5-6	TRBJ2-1	CASSLAILAGFYNEQFF	TGTGCCAGCAGCTTGGCAATACTAGCGGGATTCTACAATGAGCAGTTCTTC
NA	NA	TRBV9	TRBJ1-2	CASSPVMSGYTF	TGTGCCAGCAGCCCGGTCATGAGTGGCTACACCTTC
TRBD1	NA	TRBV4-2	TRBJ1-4	CASREVGFGTGSEKLFF	TGTGCCAGCAGGGAGGTGGGTTTTGGGACAGGGAGTGAAAAACTGTTTTTT
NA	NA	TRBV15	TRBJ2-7	CATSDREGLTYEQYF	TGTGCCACCAGCGACAGGGAGGGTCTAACCTACGAGCAGTACTTC
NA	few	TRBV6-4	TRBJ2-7	CASSYGAGHYEQYF	TGTGCCAGCAGTTACGGGGCGGGGCACTACGAGCAGTACTTC
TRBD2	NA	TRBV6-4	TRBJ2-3	CASSDSTTSGGADTQYF	TGTGCCAGCAGTGACTCGACGACTAGCGGGGGTGCAGATACGCAGTATTTT
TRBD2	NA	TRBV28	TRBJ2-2	CASSYDEQGRTSGSPNTGELFF	TGTGCCAGCAGTTACGATGAACAGGGAAGGACTAGCGGGAGTCCGAACACCGGGGAGCTGTTTTTT
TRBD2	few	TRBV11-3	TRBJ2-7	CASSERTSGSYEQYF	TGTGCCAGCAGCGAACGGACTAGCGGCTCCTACGAGCAGTACTTC
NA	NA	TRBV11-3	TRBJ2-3	CASSLDWGPDTQYF	TGTGCCAGCAGCTTAGATTGGGGGCCCGATACGCAGTATTTT
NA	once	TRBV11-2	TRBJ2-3	CASSLDHLDYLYTDTQYF	TGTGCCAGCAGCTTAGATCACCTGGACTACCTTTACACAGATACGCAGTATTTT
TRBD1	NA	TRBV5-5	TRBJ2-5	CASSYGTGVEETQYF	TGTGCCAGCAGCTACGGGACAGGGGTGGAAGAGACCCAGTACTTC
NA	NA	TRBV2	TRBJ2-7	CASTPGPGLSSYEQYF	TGTGCCAGCACCCCGGGTCCAGGCCTTAGCTCCTACGAGCAGTACTTC
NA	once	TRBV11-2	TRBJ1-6	CASRTGTRGDSPLHF	TGTGCCAGCAGAACCGGGACAAGGGGGGATTCACCCCTCCACTTT
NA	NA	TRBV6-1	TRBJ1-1	CASSDQGLEAFF	TGTGCCAGCAGCGATCAGGGTTTGGAAGCTTTCTTT
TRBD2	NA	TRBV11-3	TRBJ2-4	CASSLDRTSGSTKYF	TGTGCCAGCAGCTTAGATCGGACTAGCGGGAGCACGAAGTACTTC
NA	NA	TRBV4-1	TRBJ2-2	CASRPWVPTGELFF	TGCGCCAGCAGGCCCTGGGTCCCCACCGGGGAGCTGTTTTTT
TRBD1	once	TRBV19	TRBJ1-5	CASRAGGQPQHF	TGTGCCAGTAGAGCAGGGGGCCAGCCCCAGCATTTT
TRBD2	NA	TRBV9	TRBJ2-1	CASSLIAGGTYNEQFF	TGTGCCAGCAGCTTAATAGCGGGGGGGACCTACAATGAGCAGTTCTTC
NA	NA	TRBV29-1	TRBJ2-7	CSAQVGSYEQYF	TGCAGCGCTCAGGTGGGCTCCTACGAGCAGTACTTC
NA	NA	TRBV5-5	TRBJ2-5	CASSYKDWVQETQYF	TGTGCCAGCAGCTATAAAGACTGGGTCCAAGAGACCCAGTACTTC
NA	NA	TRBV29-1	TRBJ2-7	CSVVVSSGEQYF	TGCAGCGTTGTGGTCAGCTCAGGCGAGCAGTACTTC
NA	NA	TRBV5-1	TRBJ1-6	CASSPGSSSYNSPLHF	TGCGCCAGCAGTCCGGGTTCGAGCTCCTATAATTCACCCCTCCACTTT
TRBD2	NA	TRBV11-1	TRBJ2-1	CASSLVLSSGGAGEQFF	TGTGCCAGCAGCTTAGTTTTATCCAGCGGGGGGGCAGGTGAGCAGTTCTTC
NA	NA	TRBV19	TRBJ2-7	CASSIAGLYEQYF	TGTGCCAGTAGTATAGCGGGCCTCTACGAGCAGTACTTC
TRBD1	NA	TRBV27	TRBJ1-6	CASQPGQGASLPYNSPLHF	TGTGCCAGTCAACCGGGACAGGGGGCGAGTTTGCCCTATAATTCACCCCTCCACTTT
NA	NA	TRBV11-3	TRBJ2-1	CASSLRDGRSVDNEQFF	TGTGCCAGCAGCTTAAGGGACGGCCGGTCAGTTGACAATGAGCAGTTCTTC
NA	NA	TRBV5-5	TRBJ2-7	CASSFGTGAYEQYF	TGTGCCAGCAGCTTTGGGACGGGGGCCTACGAGCAGTACTTC
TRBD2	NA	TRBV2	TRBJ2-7	CATGDQRGRPRNEQYF	TGTGCCACCGGAGACCAGCGGGGGCGGCCGAGGAACGAGCAGTACTTC
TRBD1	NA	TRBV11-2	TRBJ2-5	CASSRWTGVETQYF	TGTGCCAGCAGCCGGTGGACAGGGGTCGAGACCCAGTACTTC
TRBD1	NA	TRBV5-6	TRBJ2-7	CASSFWGTDYEQYF	TGTGCCAGCAGCTTCTGGGGGACAGACTACGAGCAGTACTTC
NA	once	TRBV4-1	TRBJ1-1	CASSQVLTPRNTEAFF	TGCGCCAGCAGCCAAGTCCTTACACCTAGGAACACTGAAGCTTTCTTT
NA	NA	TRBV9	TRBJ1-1	CASSVGAGYEVNTEAFF	TGTGCCAGCAGCGTGGGGGCTGGCTATGAGGTGAACACTGAAGCCTTCTTT
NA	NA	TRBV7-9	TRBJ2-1	CASSALGLHKYNEQFF	TGTGCCAGCAGCGCCCTGGGACTTCACAAATACAATGAGCAGTTCTTC
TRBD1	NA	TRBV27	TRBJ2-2	CASSPTGGVTGELFF	TGTGCCAGCAGTCCGACAGGGGGCGTCACCGGGGAGCTGTTTTTT
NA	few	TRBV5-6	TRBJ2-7	CASSLTGGNAYEQYF	TGTGCCAGCAGCTTGACAGGAGGTAACGCCTACGAGCAGTACTTC
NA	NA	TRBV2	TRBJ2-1	CASRRPNSYNEQFF	TGTGCCAGCAGACGGCCGAACTCCTACAATGAGCAGTTCTTC
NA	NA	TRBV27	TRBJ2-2	CASTGWAGELFF	TGTGCCAGCACGGGGTGGGCGGGGGAGCTGTTTTTT
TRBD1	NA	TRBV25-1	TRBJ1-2	CASSKQGALGYTF	TGTGCCAGCAGTAAACAGGGGGCGCTTGGCTACACCTTC
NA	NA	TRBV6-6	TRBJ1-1	CASSPPLSTKNTEAFF	TGTGCCAGCAGTCCTCCGCTTTCGACGAAGAACACTGAAGCTTTCTTT
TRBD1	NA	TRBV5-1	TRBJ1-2	CASSLGTGIYGYTF	TGCGCCAGCAGCTTGGGGACAGGGATCTATGGCTACACCTTC
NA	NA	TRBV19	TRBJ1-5	CASRGRDANQPQHF	TGTGCCAGTAGAGGGAGGGATGCGAATCAGCCCCAGCATTTT
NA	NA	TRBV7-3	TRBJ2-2	CASSSPRAGANTGELFF	TGTGCCAGCAGCTCCCCCCGGGCAGGGGCGAACACCGGGGAGCTGTTTTTT